The 24 T cell receptor beta chains in this list originate from one sample, sequenced in a study of T cell changes during pregnancy in multiple sclerosis. Only in-frame clones appear in the TCRdb table, and some are missing; sequencing was by immunoSEQ multiplex PCR. The sample lists about 34,000 clones; 85% to 90% were seen once. This specimen was CD8+ T cells from peripheral blood mononuclear cells, taken after pregnancy. The receptors here all came from a female donor with multiple sclerosis, enrolled in a pregnancy study.

The rearrangement joins TRBV6-6 to TRBJ1-2; 11 bases map to TRBD1. Losses at the gene ends were 5 bases for V and 7 bases for J; bases not matched to a gene: 6. Germline-derived CDR1 and CDR2 are MNHNY and SVGAGI (reference sequence). The CDR3 has 14 amino acids. The CDR3 loop reads CASSAGQGVGGYTF. The DNA for the CDR3 is TGTGCCAGCAGTGCGGGACAGGGGGTGGGTGGCTACACCTTC.

J is TRBJ1-1 and V is TRBV30; D ambiguous. Trimming took 3 bases from V and 0 from J, leaving 17 bases between them. Germline loops: CDR1 GTSNPN, CDR2 SVGIG (reference sequence). The CDR3 totals 16 residues. The CDR3 DNA follows: TGTGCCTGGAGCGGCCTTCCGACGGGGATGAACACTGAAGCTTTCTTT. Amino acids: CAWSGLPTGMNTEAFF.

The chain employs TRBV13 and TRBJ2-2; D perhaps matches TRBD2 (6 bases). CDR1 and CDR2 from the germline V gene are PRHDT and FYEKMQ (reference sequence). The V gene lost 5 bases and the J gene lost 8 bases, with 9 bases spanning the gap. This CDR3 spans 12 amino acids. The CDR3 DNA reads as TGTGCCAGCAGCATACGGGGGGGGGAGCTGTTTTTT. This encodes CASSIRGGELFF.

The chain employs TRBV11-2 and TRBJ1-3, with 9 nucleotides matching TRBD1. Germline-derived CDR1 and CDR2 are SGHAT and FQNNGV. CDR3 size: 19 residues. V was clipped by 1 base and J by 2 bases; unmatched bases: 12. In DNA, the CDR3 is TGTGCCAGCAGCTTAGTACAGAGAACCGGGACAGGGACTGGAAACACCATATATTTT. Amino acids: CASSLVQRTGTGTGNTIYF.

J is TRBJ1-1 and V is TRBV4-2; D gene unclear. From germline, CDR1 is LGHNA and CDR2 YNFKEQ. Trimming left V 4 bases short and J 6 bases short, with 9 bases between. This CDR3 contains 12 residues. The CDR3 region has the DNA TGTGCCAGCAGCCCACAGTCCCCTGAAGCTTTCTTT. Translated: CASSPQSPEAFF.

The chain combines TRBV6-4 with TRBJ2-3, with 11 bases matching TRBD2. Germline assignment: CDR1 MRHNA and CDR2 SNTAGT. V dropped 0 bases and J dropped 10; count of bases not matched to a gene: 6. The CDR3 covers 15 residues. CDR3 sequence: CASSDSSSGGSPQYF. The CDR3 DNA is TGTGCCAGCAGTGACTCGTCTAGCGGGGGGTCCCCGCAGTATTTT.

The chain is built from TRBV5-6 and TRBJ1-2; D uncertain. The germline gives CDR1 SGHDT, CDR2 YYEEEE. This CDR3 region has 13 residues. V gave up 4 bases and J gave up 8 bases, with 15 bases separating them. The CDR3 is CASSRGSYGGYTF. The CDR3 nucleotides are TGTGCCAGCAGCCGAGGGTCCTACGGAGGCTACACCTTC.

The V call is TRBV5-8, the J call TRBJ2-7, with TRBD1 matching over 10 bases. The germline CDR1 and CDR2 sequences are SGHTS and YDEGEE. V gave up 3 bases and J gave up 1 base; unmatched junction bases: 4. This CDR3 has 15 residues. The CDR3 DNA is TGTGCCAGCAGCTCCCCGGGACAGGGGTCCTACGAGCAGTACTTC. Translated: CASSSPGQGSYEQYF.

J is TRBJ2-3 and V is TRBV11-2, with TRBD2 matching over 7 bases. Germline trimming cut 4 bases from V and 5 bases from J; bases unmatched to any gene: 12. This CDR3 has 16 residues. The germline gives CDR1 SGHAT, CDR2 FQNNGV. In DNA, the CDR3 is TGTGCCAGCAGCTCCCCGTGGGGGGGGGAAAGAGATACGCAGTATTTT. Translation gives CASSSPWGGERDTQYF. Together with reference TRBV11-2 and TRBJ2-3, the CDR3 gives the full variable domain: EAGVAQSPRYKIIEKRQSVAFWCNPISGHATLYWYQQILGQGPKLLIQFQNNGVVDDSQLPKDRFSAERLKGVDSTLKIQPAKLEDSAVYLCASSSPWGGERDTQYFGPGTRLTVL.

The rearrangement links TRBV13 to TRBJ2-1; 8 bases match TRBD2. From germline, CDR1 is PRHDT and CDR2 FYEKMQ (reference sequence). Trimming at V came to 5 bases and at J to 0 bases, leaving 6 bases not matched to a gene. The CDR3 runs to 16 residues. This CDR3 reads CASSRPGTSSYNEQFF. CDR3 bases: TGTGCCAGCAGCCGCCCCGGGACTAGCTCCTACAATGAGCAGTTCTTC.

J is TRBJ1-2 and V is TRBV7-9, with a possible D match to TRBD1 (5 bases). The CDR3 length is 13 residues. With 7 bases removed from V and 10 bases from J, the gap between germline ends came to 19 bases. In germline, CDR1 is SEHNR, CDR2 FQNEAQ (reference sequence). CDR3: CASTSVGPVDYTF. The DNA for the CDR3 is TGTGCCAGCACCAGTGTGGGGCCTGTGGACTACACCTTC.

The rearrangement links TRBV5-6 to TRBJ1-2, with 8 bases identical to TRBD1. The CDR3 is 13 amino acids. The germline V gene has CDR1 SGHDT and CDR2 YYEEEE. V lost 6 bases to trimming and J lost 4 bases; unmatched junction nucleotides: 5. CDR3 nucleotide sequence: TGTGCCAGCACCTTAGGGACAGGCTATGGCTACACCTTC. Protein sequence: CASTLGTGYGYTF.

The chain combines TRBV5-8 with TRBJ1-1; no reliable D call. CDR3 length: 15 residues. V was shortened by 1 base and J by 3 bases, with 13 bases between the two germline ends. The germline CDR1 and CDR2 sequences are SGHTS and YDEGEE. The CDR3 here is CASSLTRGGYTEAFF. The CDR3, as DNA: TGTGCCAGCAGCTTGACCCGGGGAGGGTACACTGAAGCTTTCTTT. The entire variable domain, with the rest obtained from reference TRBV5-8 and TRBJ1-1, is as follows: EAGVTQSPTHLIKTRGQQATLRCSPISGHTSVYWYQQALGLGLQFLLWYDEGEERNRGNFPPRFSGRQFPNYSSELNVNALELEDSALYLCASSLTRGGYTEAFFGQGTRLTVV.

The chain links TRBV7-9 to TRBJ1-1, with TRBD1 matching over 7 bases. CDR1 and CDR2 (germline): SEHNR, FQNEAQ (reference sequence). The CDR3 covers 15 residues. The junction had 9 bases not matched to a gene; V was cut back by 5 bases and J by 3 bases. In DNA, the CDR3 is TGTGCCAGCAGCGCCATACAGGGGCGGGACACTGAAGCTTTCTTT. This codes for CASSAIQGRDTEAFF. Filled out from reference TRBV7-9 and TRBJ1-1, the complete variable domain reads DTGVSQNPRHKITKRGQNVTFRCDPISEHNRLYWYRQTLGQGPEFLTYFQNEAQLEKSRLLSDRFSAERPKGSFSTLEIQRTEQGDSAMYLCASSAIQGRDTEAFFGQGTRLTVV.

The V gene is TRBV27, the J gene TRBJ2-1; TRBD1 is a possible D gene (6 bases). CDR3 length equals 16 residues. V gave up 5 bases and J gave up 5 bases, with 19 bases separating them. Per germline, CDR1 MNHEY and CDR2 SMNVEV (reference sequence). CDR3 nucleotides: TGTGCCAGCAGTACCGAGAGGGGGATTCCCCACAATGAGCAGTTCTTC. Its protein product is CASSTERGIPHNEQFF.

The chain joins TRBV7-6 to TRBJ1-2; D is unclear. With 5 bases removed from V and 6 bases from J, the gap between germline ends came to 13 bases. The CDR3 sequence is 13 residues long. CDR1 SGHVS and CDR2 FNYEAQ come from the germline V gene. The CDR3, as DNA: TGTGCCAGCAGCCACCGGGTCTCAGATGGCTACACCTTC. It yields the protein CASSHRVSDGYTF.

This clone was seen only once. CDR3 sequence reads: CASSQGSGGSEQYF. CDR3 coding DNA: TGCGCCAGCAGCCAAGGGAGCGGAGGGTCGGAGCAGTACTTC. The chain has TRBV4-1 and TRBJ2-7; perhaps TRBD2 as D (6 bases). Trimming pared 1 base from V and 7 bases from J, leaving 14 bases between. The CDR3 covers 14 residues. In germline, CDR1 is MGHRA, CDR2 YSYEKL.

The rearrangement joins TRBV29-1 to TRBJ2-7, with D uncertain. CDR1 and CDR2 from the germline V gene are SQVTM and ANQGSEA. CDR3 size: 12 residues. The V gene lost 1 base and the J gene lost 2 bases, with 6 bases spanning the gap. This CDR3 reads CSVEGEAYEQYF. CDR3 nucleotides: TGCAGCGTTGAAGGAGAGGCCTACGAGCAGTACTTC.

This clone was seen a few times. The V call is TRBV7-6, the J call TRBJ2-7, with D perhaps TRBD1 (6 bases). Germline V CDR1 and CDR2: SGHVS, FNYEAQ. This CDR3 is 16 amino acids long. V lost 5 bases and J lost 0, with 17 bases in between. DNA of the CDR3: TGTGCCAGCAGCCTTCACCCGGGACATGCCTCCTACGAGCAGTACTTC. Translation: CASSLHPGHASYEQYF.

V gene TRBV2 combines with J gene TRBJ2-7, with TRBD1 matching over 8 bases. This CDR3 comprises 12 residues. CDR1 and CDR2 (germline): SNHLY, FYNNEI. After removal of 8 bases from V and 5 bases from J, the junction contained 5 bases not matched to a gene. CDR3 bases: TGTGCCAGCGCCAGGGGGCGAAACGAGCAGTACTTC. This gives the protein CASARGRNEQYF.

This rearrangement joins TRBV29-1 to TRBJ2-1; tentative D call: TRBD1 (5 bases). The CDR3 spans 14 residues. The V and J ends lost 0 bases and 8 bases respectively, with 14 bases between them. CDR1 is SQVTM, CDR2 ANQGSEA, per germline. The CDR3 DNA follows: TGCAGCGTTGAAGATCCGTCGGACACGGATGAGCAGTTCTTC. Protein sequence: CSVEDPSDTDEQFF.

V gene TRBV19 combines with J gene TRBJ1-5, with D perhaps matching TRBD1 (5 bases). CDR1 is LNHDA, CDR2 SQIVND, per germline (reference sequence). V lost 10 bases and J 3 bases, leaving 16 bases between the germline ends. This CDR3 has 14 residues. In nucleotides, the CDR3 is TGTGCCACTGCGATCGACAGCTACAATCAGCCCCAGCATTTT. It encodes CATAIDSYNQPQHF. Looking up the rest from reference TRBV19 and TRBJ1-5 gives the full variable domain: DGGITQSPKYLFRKEGQNVTLSCEQNLNHDAMYWYRQDPGQGLRLIYYSQIVNDFQKGDIAEGYSVSREKKESFPLTVTSAQKNPTAFYLCATAIDSYNQPQHFGDGTRLSIL.

This clone was seen a single time. The chain joins TRBV12-5 to TRBJ2-3; TRBD1 is a possible D gene (6 bases). CDR3 length: 15 residues. The germline V and J ends were trimmed by 7 bases and 3 bases, with 17 bases remaining between them. Germline CDR1 is LGHNT and CDR2 is FRNRAP. This CDR3 is CASAPPEQGTDTQYF. For the CDR3, the DNA is TGTGCTAGTGCCCCCCCGGAGCAGGGGACAGATACGCAGTATTTT.

This clone was counted a single time. The junction departs from the called germline gene at one end, perhaps through a read error. The chain couples TRBV7-9 to TRBJ2-6; D may be TRBD2 (5 bases). The CDR3 has 16 residues. Germline lookup yields CDR1 SEHNR and CDR2 FQNEAQ (reference sequence). CDR3: CASSQDEGSGANVLTF. CDR3 in DNA: TGCGCCAGCAGCCAAGATGAGGGCTCTGGGGCCAACGTCCTGACTTTC.